Below, 26 T cell receptor beta chains from the same sample are listed, as sequenced in a study of T cells in Graves' hyperthyroidism and ophthalmopathy. Amplification of TCR beta CDR3 regions used RNA as the template. The HTBI set primed first-round TCR CDR3 RT-PCR. TCRdb independently ran MiXCR on the multiplex PCR reads; one entry per CDR3 protein. In the table there are more than 300,000 distinct CDR3 sequences, approximately 18% of which are singletons. The sequenced sample consisted of blood. The receptors stem from a man in his late teens or twenties with Graves' ophthalmopathy.

The J gene is TRBJ1-2, the V gene TRBV6-1; D might be TRBD1 (5 bases). Trimming took off 5 bases at V and 7 bases at J, with 11 bases between the two ends. The CDR3 is made up of 12 amino acids. Germline-derived CDR1 and CDR2 are MNHNS and SASEGT. The CDR3 loop reads CASSTYQGGYTF. CDR3 DNA sequence: TGTGCCAGCAGTACCTATCAGGGTGGCTACACCTTC.

The sample holds many counts of this clonotype. This chain links TRBV11-2 with TRBJ1-6; no clear D. This CDR3 is 15 amino acids long. Trimming stripped 4 bases from V and 0 bases from J, with 7 bases between. CDR1 is SGHAT and CDR2 is FQNNGV in the germline V gene. The DNA of the CDR3 is TGTGCCAGCAGCTCGGAAAGCTCCTATAATTCACCCCTCCACTTT. Its translation: CASSSESSYNSPLHF.

This clonotype was seen at least ten times. The chain is built from TRBV3-1 and TRBJ2-7; possibly TRBD1 for D (5 bases). The CDR3 length is 15 residues. Germline V gives CDR1 LGHDT, CDR2 YNNKEL (reference sequence). Trimming took 3 bases from V and 0 from J, leaving 12 bases between them. DNA for the CDR3: TGTGCCAGCAGCCACGAGAAGGGGATCTCCTACGAGCAGTACTTC. It codes for CASSHEKGISYEQYF.

The sample holds many counts of this clonotype. The chain links TRBV7-3 to TRBJ2-1; the D gene is possibly TRBD2 (5 bases). Germline lookup yields CDR1 SGHTA and CDR2 FQGTGA. The CDR3 consists of 16 residues. Trimming removed 0 bases from V and 9 bases from J, with 18 bases in between. Written as DNA, the CDR3 is TGTGCCAGCAGCTTAACGGCGGGCCTCGAGAGGAGTGAGCAGTTCTTC. Translating it yields CASSLTAGLERSEQFF.

V is TRBV24-1 and J is TRBJ2-1; D is unresolved. CDR3 length equals 15 residues. The V end lost 6 bases, the J end lost 5 bases, and 16 bases lay between the germline ends. Per germline, CDR1 KGHDR and CDR2 SFDVKD. CDR3 protein: CATSPGLQGHNEQFF. CDR3 DNA sequence: TGTGCCACCAGTCCGGGTCTTCAAGGACACAATGAGCAGTTCTTC.

This chain joins TRBV2 and TRBJ1-2; D is undetermined. CDR3 length: 14 residues. V lost 5 bases and J 3 bases, leaving 13 bases between the germline ends. CDR1 and CDR2 (germline): SNHLY, FYNNEI. The chain's CDR3 is CASSSERGDYGYTF. CDR3 DNA sequence: TGTGCCAGCAGTAGTGAGCGCGGGGACTATGGCTACACCTTC.

J is TRBJ1-1 and V is TRBV19, with D tentatively TRBD1 (6 bases). The CDR3 sequence is 16 residues long. Germline V gene sequence: CDR1 LNHDA, CDR2 SQIVND (reference sequence). V lost 8 bases, J lost 5 bases, and 24 bases lay in between. CDR3 coding DNA: TGTGCCAGTTCCCCCGGGGTCGGGGGCATAAGTACTGAAGCTTTCTTT. Encoded protein: CASSPGVGGISTEAFF.

This sequence joins TRBV5-5 and TRBJ1-2, with D possibly being TRBD1 (6 bases). V lost 4 bases and J 3 bases, leaving 16 bases between the germline ends. The CDR3 is made up of 15 amino acids. Germline CDR1 SGHKS, CDR2 YYEKEE (reference sequence). The CDR3 protein is CASSPAGDFHYGYTF. Written as DNA, the CDR3 is TGTGCCAGCAGCCCTGCAGGGGATTTTCACTATGGCTACACCTTC.

This clonotype has a handful of counts. This rearrangement joins TRBV6-1 to TRBJ2-1; 8 bases map to TRBD2. The length of the CDR3 is 14 residues. The germline V gene has CDR1 MNHNS and CDR2 SASEGT. V shed 6 bases, J shed 10 bases, and the junction held 11 bases outside the gene matches. The DNA of the CDR3 is TGTGCCAGCAGCCATGTCGGGGGGGCAGACGAGCAGTTCTTC. This codes for CASSHVGGADEQFF.

This clonotype was seen only a few times. The chain uses TRBV2 and TRBJ2-1, with 11 bases matching TRBD2. Germline values: CDR1 SNHLY, CDR2 FYNNEI. Unmatched junction bases numbered 8, after V lost 7 bases and J lost 9 bases. The CDR3 has 14 residues. CDR3 nucleotide sequence: TGTGCCAGCATGTCTAGCGGGGGGCGGGGTGAGCAGTTCTTC. It specifies CASMSSGGRGEQFF.

This clonotype occurred many times. The chain carries TRBV12-3 or TRBV12-4 and TRBJ2-3; 9 bases line up with TRBD1. The junction had 12 bases not matched to a gene; V was cut back by 10 bases and J by 4 bases. The CDR3 is 15 amino acids. In nucleotides, the CDR3 is TGTGCCACAAAAGAGGGACAGGGCGTCGCAGATACGCAGTATTTT. Its translation: CATKEGQGVADTQYF.

This clonotype was recorded many times. V usage is TRBV20-1 and J usage is TRBJ1-1, with D maybe TRBD1 (5 bases). There are 14 residues in the CDR3. Germline assignment: CDR1 DFQATT and CDR2 SNEGSKA (reference sequence). Trimming cost V 3 bases and J 3 bases, with 14 bases left between them. The CDR3: CSARYGGVDTEAFF. CDR3 nucleotides: TGCAGTGCTAGGTACGGGGGGGTGGACACTGAAGCTTTCTTT.

V is TRBV28 and J is TRBJ1-2; D perhaps matches TRBD1 (6 bases). V lost 2 bases, J lost 5 bases, and 12 bases lay in between. The CDR3 sequence is 14 residues long. Germline lookup yields CDR1 MDHEN and CDR2 SYDVKM. Here the CDR3 DNA reads TGTGCCAGCAGTTTACCGGGGGCCTTATATGGCTACACCTTC. Protein sequence: CASSLPGALYGYTF.

This clonotype was observed many times. The J gene is TRBJ2-4, the V gene TRBV12-3 or TRBV12-4, with TRBD2 as a possible D gene (6 bases). The CDR3 is 14 amino acids. Deletions cut 5 bases from V and 6 bases from J, with 14 bases between. The CDR3 DNA sequence: TGTGCCAGCAGTCCGGGCACCGGGGGAAACATTCAGTACTTC. This translates into CASSPGTGGNIQYF.

This chain uses TRBV18 with TRBJ1-6; 8 bases are a match to TRBD1. This CDR3 spans 14 amino acids. Germline trimming cut 3 bases from V and 8 bases from J; bases unmatched to any gene: 3. CDR1 is KGHSH, CDR2 LQKENI, per germline. The CDR3 nucleotides read TGTGCCAGCTCACCCTCAGGGGGCGATTCACCCCTCCACTTT. Amino acid sequence: CASSPSGGDSPLHF.

This clonotype was picked up a small number of times. The rearrangement links TRBV5-1 to TRBJ2-3; D is unresolved. Trimming cost V 5 bases and J 3 bases, with 4 bases left between them. The CDR3 sequence is 11 residues long. Per germline, CDR1 SGHRS and CDR2 YFSETQ. The chain's CDR3 is CASSWTDTQYF. CDR3 sequence (DNA): TGCGCCAGCAGTTGGACAGATACGCAGTATTTT.

This clonotype was picked up a small number of times. The rearrangement links TRBV5-1 to TRBJ1-3; TRBD1 is a possible D gene (5 bases). Germline-derived CDR1 and CDR2 are SGHRS and YFSETQ. V was trimmed by 2 bases and J by 4 bases, leaving 13 bases between them. The CDR3 length is 15 residues. DNA for the CDR3: TGCGCCAGCAGCTTTGACACCTCAGGGGGAAACACCATATATTTT. This sequence encodes CASSFDTSGGNTIYF. Looking up the rest from reference TRBV5-1 and TRBJ1-3 gives the full variable domain: KAGVTQTPRYLIKTRGQQVTLSCSPISGHRSVSWYQQTPGQGLQFLFEYFSETQRNKGNFPGRFSGRQFSNSRSEMNVSTLELGDSALYLCASSFDTSGGNTIYFGEGSWLTVV.

The chain employs TRBV10-3 and TRBJ1-2, with D possibly matching TRBD1 (5 bases). The V and J ends lost 0 bases and 10 bases respectively, with 15 bases between them. The CDR3 sequence is 14 residues long. The germline V gene encodes CDR1 ENHRY and CDR2 SYGVKD. The CDR3 nucleotides read TGTGCCATCAGTGAGTCGGGAACGGGGACCCTCTACACCTTC. The encoded protein is CAISESGTGTLYTF.

This clonotype turned up a few times. A much larger clone is a single base away; this may be a read error. This chain uses TRBV5-1 with TRBJ1-5; D is unresolved. With 3 bases removed from V and 5 bases from J, the gap between germline ends came to 9 bases. The CDR3 sequence is 13 residues long. Germline CDR1 and CDR2: SGHRS and YFSETQ. This CDR3 is CASSSTADQPQHF. The CDR3 bases are TGCGCCAGCAGCTCGACCGCCGATCAGCCCCAGCATTTT.

There are many counts of this clonotype. V is TRBV3-1 and J is TRBJ1-1; D is undetermined. Deletions cut 4 bases from V and 3 bases from J, with 12 bases between. The germline gives CDR1 LGHDT, CDR2 YNNKEL (reference sequence). This CDR3 is 14 amino acids long. For the CDR3, the DNA is TGTGCCAGCAGCCGGGAGGAGGGTTACACTGAAGCTTTCTTT. This sequence encodes CASSREEGYTEAFF. The whole variable domain, filled in from reference TRBV3-1 and TRBJ1-1, reads DTAVSQTPKYLVTQMGNDKSIKCEQNLGHDTMYWYKQDSKKFLKIMFSYNNKELIINETVPNRFSPKSPDKAHLNLHINSLELGDSAVYFCASSREEGYTEAFFGQGTRLTVV.

This clonotype was seen repeatedly, ten times or more. The chain is built from TRBV6-5 and TRBJ2-1, with 8 positions matching TRBD1. There are 15 residues in the CDR3. The germline CDR1 and CDR2 sequences are MNHEY and SVGAGI. The trim removed 2 bases at V and 6 bases at J, leaving 6 bases unmatched. For the CDR3, the DNA is TGTGCCAGCAGTTACGGCGGACAGGGCGTCAATGAGCAGTTCTTC. Its protein is CASSYGGQGVNEQFF.

The table lists this clonotype with a few counts. The chain combines TRBV20-1 with TRBJ2-7; D uncertain. Germline V lookup: CDR1 DFQATT, CDR2 SNEGSKA (reference sequence). Between the trimmed V and J ends, which lost 6 bases and 1 base, there was a span of 13 bases. The CDR3 totals 13 residues. The CDR3 nucleotides are TGCAGTGCCCTGTGGCCAGCTTCCTACGAGCAGTACTTC. Residues: CSALWPASYEQYF.

The chain has TRBV6-1 and TRBJ2-2; D unresolved. The germline V gene encodes CDR1 MNHNS and CDR2 SASEGT. There are 11 residues in the CDR3. The V and J ends lost 5 bases and 8 bases respectively, with 6 bases between them. The CDR3 coding sequence is TGTGCCAGCAGTACCACGGGGGAGCTGTTTTTT. It encodes CASSTTGELFF.

This clonotype showed up just a few times. The V and J genes are TRBV7-9 and TRBJ2-5; D gene ambiguous. The germline V gene has CDR1 SEHNR and CDR2 FQNEAQ (reference sequence). The CDR3 contains 14 residues. Trimming removed 5 bases at V and 6 bases at J, with 16 bases between. The CDR3 reads CASSIFGVFKTQYF. CDR3 sequence (DNA): TGTGCCAGCAGCATATTTGGGGTTTTTAAGACCCAGTACTTC.

This clonotype occurred many times. V gene TRBV12-3 or TRBV12-4 combines with J gene TRBJ2-3; 12 bases agree with TRBD2. The CDR3 has 18 residues. V lost 3 bases and J lost 6; bases outside the gene matches: 13. The CDR3 DNA follows: TGTGCCAGCAGTTTTTTTCCTAGCGGGGGGGAGCTTAGGGATACGCAGTATTTT. Translating gives CASSFFPSGGELRDTQYF.

This clonotype was observed at least ten times. The rearrangement links TRBV5-1 to TRBJ1-1; no firm D call. This CDR3 has 13 residues. Trimming pared 5 bases from V and 4 bases from J, leaving 12 bases between. Per the germline V gene, CDR1 is SGHRS and CDR2 is YFSETQ. The CDR3 DNA is TGCGCCAGCAGTCAATTCCTTGGCACTGAAGCTTTCTTT. It specifies CASSQFLGTEAFF.